This T cell receptor beta chain emerged from a study of early T cells in non-severe SARS-CoV-2 infection. There are 14 residues in the CDR3. CDR1 SNHLY and CDR2 FYNNEI come from the germline V gene. Trimming removed 2 bases from V and 3 bases from J, with 11 bases in between. Findings and limits, study-wide: Matches to VDJdb favored anti-spike CD8 responses and missed private and CD4 specificities.

This clonotype has only a few counts. The antigen is unknown. The protocol attached unique molecular identifiers to individual cDNA molecules. TCRdb recomputed calls from the 5' RACE reads with MiXCR, one row per CDR3 protein. The sample holds roughly 75,000 distinct CDR3 sequences; about a sixth are singletons and the top ten take about 3%. This receptor was identified in an adult who was a healthcare worker with PCR-confirmed SARS-CoV-2 infection or an uninfected control (not recorded which). The sample was whole blood. This chain joins TRBV2 and TRBJ2-7, with D perhaps matching TRBD2 (5 bases). The CDR3 here is CASSESGLNYEQYF. The CDR3 region has the DNA TGTGCCAGCAGTGAATCCGGACTGAACTACGAGCAGTACTTC.